This TCR beta chain was recorded in a study of T cells after posttransplantation cyclophosphamide. Measured with immunoSEQ multiplex PCR; TCRdb has only the in-frame clones, and not every one. The top ten clones hold about 5% of a sample with about 15,000 clones, 84% of them seen once. Study-wide results and caveats: Donor CD8+ memory clones often dominated recipient blood repertoires at later times. Recipient CMV seropositivity and CMV reactivation strongly tracked TRB clonality.

The V gene's germline CDR1 is ENHRY and CDR2 SYGVKD. The CDR3 consists of 13 residues. Trimming cost V 4 bases and J 7 bases, with 13 bases left between them. This clone showed up just a few times. What it binds is unknown. Methotrexate plus calcineurin inhibitor accompanied controls' myeloablative marrow transplants; sampling was 1 year later. This chain joins TRBV10-3 and TRBJ1-2, with D possibly being TRBD1 (5 bases). The material sequenced was PBMCs, taken more than 350 days after allogeneic stem cell transplant with calcineurin inhibitor and methotrexate. This receptor was identified in a male patient in his late teens or twenties who received an allogeneic stem cell transplant from a related donor, was CMV-positive, and had no GVHD. The T cells may come from the graft donor. For the CDR3, the DNA is TGTGCCATCAGTGGGCAGGGTGGAAGTGGCTACACCTTC. It codes for CAISGQGGSGYTF.